The 28 T cell receptor beta chains listed next were all sequenced from one sample in a study of CD8+CD57+ T cells in acquired aplastic anemia. Patients picked for sequencing had shown CD8+CD57+ cell expansion detected by flow cytometry. For CDR3 and TCR beta VDJ profiling, genomic DNA was the template used. TCRdb re-derived calls from the reads in MiXCR, one entry per CDR3 protein. The data contain 260,000 or so distinct CDR3 sequences, 70% to 85% of them singletons. Sequencing was performed on sorted CD4+, CD8+, or CD8+CD57+ T cells (not recorded which) from PBMCs. Every receptor here comes from a human donor with aplastic anemia.

This sequence joins TRBV5-6 and TRBJ1-6; TRBD1 is a possible D gene (5 bases). Germline CDR1 SGHDT, CDR2 YYEEEE. The CDR3 totals 16 residues. The germline V and J ends were trimmed by 0 bases and 0 bases, with 7 bases remaining between them. DNA of the CDR3: TGTGCCAGCAGCTTGGGGGGCGCCTCCTATAATTCACCCCTCCACTTT. Its translation: CASSLGGASYNSPLHF.

The chain has TRBV7-9 and TRBJ2-1; 14 bases match TRBD2. The CDR3 loop spans 16 amino acids. Unmatched junction bases numbered 14, after V lost 7 bases and J lost 12 bases. The germline V gene encodes CDR1 SEHNR and CDR2 FQNEAQ (reference sequence). Here the CDR3 reads CASTTFIGLAGGVQFF. The CDR3 DNA reads TGTGCCAGCACCACCTTTATCGGACTAGCGGGAGGTGTGCAGTTCTTC.

The chain is built from TRBV11-2 and TRBJ2-7; D uncertain. This CDR3 region has 14 residues. CDR1 SGHAT and CDR2 FQNNGV come from the germline V gene. V was pared by 5 bases and J by 0 bases, with 11 bases between. CDR3 sequence reads: CASSPRPSSYEQYF. In nucleotides, the CDR3 is TGTGCCAGCAGCCCCCGACCTAGCTCCTACGAGCAGTACTTC.

In regard to this clonotype: A read error may produce the germline difference seen at one junction end. The rearrangement joins TRBV19 to TRBJ2-7, with D perhaps TRBD2 (5 bases). CDR1 is LNHDA, CDR2 SQIVND, per germline (reference sequence). The CDR3 totals 15 residues. The CDR3 protein is CASSQERGARYEQYF. In DNA, the CDR3 is TGCGCCAGCAGCCAAGAACGGGGAGCCCGCTACGAGCAGTACTTC. The complete variable domain, with remaining parts taken from reference TRBV19 and TRBJ2-7, reads DGGITQSPKYLFRKEGQNVTLSCEQNLNHDAMYWYRQDPGQGLRLIYYSQIVNDFQKGDIAEGYSVSREKKESFPLTVTSAQKNPTAFYLCASSQERGARYEQYFGPGTRLTVT.

The chain is built from TRBV24-1 and TRBJ2-6; 8 nucleotides align to TRBD1. Germline values: CDR1 KGHDR, CDR2 SFDVKD. The CDR3 is 18 residues long. The junction had 12 bases not matched to a gene; V was cut back by 9 bases and J by 0 bases. The CDR3 region is CATGEGGTGDSGANVLTF. In DNA form, the CDR3 reads TGTGCCACCGGCGAGGGTGGGACAGGAGACTCTGGGGCCAACGTCCTGACTTTC.

With regard to this clonotype: At one boundary the junction diverges from the germline segment, which might be a read error. The chain employs TRBV7-6 and TRBJ2-3; D is possibly TRBD2 (6 bases). Germline V gene sequence: CDR1 SGHVS, CDR2 FNYEAQ. This CDR3 contains 14 residues. The CDR3 is CASAVGLTYEQYFF. The CDR3 DNA is TGTGCCAGCGCCGTGGGACTCACCTACGAGCAGTACTTCTTT.

The chain employs TRBV7-2 and TRBJ1-1, with D possibly matching TRBD1 (5 bases). The CDR3 contains 15 residues. Germline V CDR1 and CDR2: SGHTA, FQGNSA. V dropped 0 bases and J dropped 5 bases, with 13 bases sitting between them. The CDR3 bases are TGTGCCAGCAGCTTAGCTCTGAGAGGGGATACTGAAGCTTTCTTT. Translated: CASSLALRGDTEAFF.

This clonotype has just a few counts. The CDR3 region is CASSLGARPSPLHF. The CDR3, as DNA: TGTGCCAGCAGCTTAGGTGCACGCCCATCACCCCTCCACTTT. The V gene is TRBV7-2, the J gene TRBJ1-6, with D unclear. CDR3 length: 14 residues. CDR1 and CDR2 (germline): SGHTA, FQGNSA. The V end lost 1 base, the J end lost 10 bases, and 11 bases lay between the germline ends. The whole variable domain, remainder taken from reference TRBV7-2 and TRBJ1-6, is GAGVSQSPSNKVTEKGKDVELRCDPISGHTALYWYRQSLGQGLEFLIYFQGNSAPDKSGLPSDRFSAERTGGSVSTLTIQRTQQEDSAVYLCASSLGARPSPLHFGNGTRLTVT.

The chain's CDR3 is CASSLDITGNTEAFF. The CDR3, as DNA: TGTGCCAGTAGCTTAGATATCACAGGGAACACTGAAGCTTTCTTT. V usage is TRBV19 and J usage is TRBJ1-1; tentative D call: TRBD1 (5 bases). This CDR3 region has 15 residues. Germline V lookup: CDR1 LNHDA, CDR2 SQIVND (reference sequence). Between the trimmed V and J ends, which lost 6 bases and 1 base, there was a span of 15 bases.

In this sample, this clonotype is medium-sized. The chain recombines TRBV7-9 with TRBJ2-7, with 7 bases identical to TRBD2. The CDR3 has 15 residues. Germline-derived CDR1 and CDR2 are SEHNR and FQNEAQ (reference sequence). V shed 1 base and J 5 bases; nucleotides not matched to a gene: 8. Here the CDR3 reads CASSLVGGGENEQYF. Written as DNA, the CDR3 is TGTGCCAGCAGCTTAGTTGGGGGGGGAGAGAACGAGCAGTACTTC.

The rearrangement uses TRBV5-5 and TRBJ2-4; possibly TRBD1 for D (6 bases). Germline CDR1 is SGHKS and CDR2 is YYEKEE (reference sequence). V dropped 0 bases and J dropped 9 bases, with 7 bases sitting between them. The CDR3 spans 12 residues. The CDR3 DNA reads as TGTGCCAGCAGCTTGGTAGGGGGCATTCAGTACTTC. As protein: CASSLVGGIQYF.

The rearrangement links TRBV2 to TRBJ2-3, with 11 positions matching TRBD2. CDR1 SNHLY and CDR2 FYNNEI come from the germline V gene. The J segment lost 6 bases and the V segment lost 8 bases, leaving 10 bases of the junction unmatched. CDR3 length equals 15 residues. Here the CDR3 DNA reads TGTGCCAGCGGCGCCGGGACTAGCGGAACGGATACGCAGTATTTT. Its translation: CASGAGTSGTDTQYF.

In its sample, this clonotype was seen once. The CDR3 end shows no conserved phenylalanine or tryptophan, and so a read error is likely. The DNA is left out, because the CDR3 cannot be placed on it with certainty; the CDR3 is given as TCRdb lists it. The V and J genes are TRBV7-2 and TRBJ2-3; the table gives TRBD1 as D, unverified against the DNA. The CDR3 is 13 residues long, counting both termini. Germline-derived CDR1 and CDR2 are SGHTA and FQGNSA. The CDR3 reads CASSHGGRDNNEQ.

Points on this clonotype: The DNA is left out, because the CDR3 cannot be placed on it with certainty; the CDR3 is given as TCRdb lists it. The chain recombines TRBV2 with TRBJ2-7; no check of the table's D call, TRBD1, against the DNA was made. The CDR3 has 14 residues if both end residues are counted. Looked up from germline, CDR1 is SNHLY and CDR2 is FYNNEI. The CDR3 loop reads CASSSSTGSYEQYV.

This rearrangement joins TRBV11-1 to TRBJ1-2; D is ambiguous. Germline V gene lookup returns CDR1 SGHAT and CDR2 FQDESV (reference sequence). This CDR3 has 13 amino acids. Trimming shortened V by 5 bases and J by 6 bases, and 13 bases separated the two germline ends. CDR3 bases: TGTGCCAGCAGCACAGACGAGGAGGATGGCTACACCTTC. It specifies CASSTDEEDGYTF.

Note on this clonotype: At one end, the junction sequence differs from germline, possibly due to a read error. This sequence joins TRBV7-8 and TRBJ1-2; perhaps TRBD1 as D (5 bases). Germline V gene lookup returns CDR1 SGHVS and CDR2 FQNEAQ. This CDR3 comprises 13 residues. CDR3 region: CASSLDGGGDTQF. The CDR3, as DNA: TGTGCCAGCAGCTTAGATGGGGGAGGCGATACGCAGTTT.

There are a few counts of this clonotype. The V and J genes are TRBV7-6 and TRBJ1-6; possibly TRBD1 for D (5 bases). The germline V gene has CDR1 SGHVS and CDR2 FNYEAQ. The CDR3 extends over 15 amino acids. V was cut by 1 base and J by 7 bases, with 11 bases left in between. The CDR3 nucleotides read TGTGCCAGCAGCTTAGGAGGGGACCGAAATTCACCCCTCCACTTT. It specifies CASSLGGDRNSPLHF.

The chain links TRBV19 to TRBJ2-7; 7 bases line up with TRBD1. The V segment lost 6 bases and the J segment 3 bases; nucleotides outside the gene matches: 11. The CDR3 extends over 15 amino acids. Germline CDR1 is LNHDA and CDR2 is SQIVND (reference sequence). The CDR3 DNA reads TGTGCCAGTAGCCCCTTTTGGGGGACAGTCTACGAGCAGTACTTC. Encoded protein: CASSPFWGTVYEQYF.

The V call is TRBV7-6, the J call TRBJ1-1, with a tentative D call TRBD1 (6 bases). CDR1 SGHVS and CDR2 FNYEAQ come from the germline V gene. The CDR3 totals 15 residues. Trimming removed 4 bases from V and 11 bases from J, with 23 bases in between. Here the CDR3 DNA reads TGTGCCAGCAGCTCCGCTACAGGGAGGGAAGCTTTCGCTTTCTTT. This translates into CASSSATGREAFAFF.

This sequence joins TRBV9 and TRBJ2-7; D unresolved. Trimming removed 4 bases from V and 2 bases from J, with 16 bases in between. This CDR3 contains 15 residues. CDR1 SGDLS and CDR2 YYNGEE come from the germline V gene. The CDR3 DNA reads as TGTGCCAGCAGCCCTACCCCTAGGGTGCCCTACGAGCAGTACTTC. This translates into CASSPTPRVPYEQYF. Full variable domain (rest looked up from reference TRBV9 and TRBJ2-7): DSGVTQTPKHLITATGQRVTLRCSPRSGDLSVYWYQQSLDQGLQFLIQYYNGEERAKGNILERFSAQQFPDLHSELNLSSLELGDSALYFCASSPTPRVPYEQYFGPGTRLTVT.

The count of this clonotype is one. Given the absence of the conserved phenylalanine or tryptophan at the CDR3 end, a read error is likely. The DNA is omitted, as the CDR3 cannot be located on it reliably, and the CDR3 follows TCRdb's listing. The chain's CDR3 is CASSVGSDTQNFDS. The chain recombines TRBV9 with TRBJ2-5. Germline V gene data show CDR1 as SGDLS and CDR2 as YYNGEE. The CDR3 is 14 residues long, ends included.

With regard to this clonotype: A junction boundary mismatches the germline segment, possibly from a read error. This chain connects TRBV9 to TRBJ2-3; D unresolved. The V gene's germline CDR1 is SGDLS and CDR2 YYNGEE. The CDR3 is 14 amino acids. The CDR3 loop reads CASSVAAAPDTPYF. CDR3 coding DNA: TGTGCCAGCAGCGTAGCGGCCGCCCCCGATACGCCGTATTTT.

J is TRBJ1-5 and V is TRBV11-3; the D is unclear. The CDR3 contains 17 residues. Trimming left V 0 bases short and J 0 bases short, with 12 bases between. The germline V gene encodes CDR1 SGHNT and CDR2 YENEEA. The CDR3 sequence is CASSLEAAPNSNQPQHF. CDR3 coding DNA: TGTGCCAGCAGCTTAGAGGCGGCACCTAATAGCAATCAGCCCCAGCATTTT.

The V gene is TRBV20-1, the J gene TRBJ1-2, with a possible D match to TRBD1 (5 bases). The V end was cut by 0 bases, the J end by 1 base, with 15 bases between. The germline V gene encodes CDR1 DFQATT and CDR2 SNEGSKA (reference sequence). The CDR3 contains 16 residues. The CDR3, as DNA: TGCAGTGCTAGAGATGGGTTACGGGGGGGTAACTATGGCTACACCTTC. This translates into CSARDGLRGGNYGYTF.

V usage is TRBV7-8 and J usage is TRBJ2-3; maybe TRBD1 (6 bases). V lost 3 bases, J lost 14 bases, and 24 bases lay in between. This CDR3 is 15 amino acids long. From germline, CDR1 is SGHVS and CDR2 FQNEAQ. The CDR3 reads CASSFHPDRTAPPYF. In nucleotides, the CDR3 is TGTGCCAGCAGCTTTCATCCAGACAGGACAGCCCCTCCGTATTTT.

This clonotype was seen a few times. The CDR3 end shows no conserved phenylalanine or tryptophan, and so a read error is likely. No DNA is shown, since the ends of the CDR3 on it are uncertain; the CDR3 is the one TCRdb lists. The V and J genes are TRBV7-8 and TRBJ2-5; the table gives TRBD2 as D, unverified against the DNA. CDR1 and CDR2 (germline): SGHVS, FQNEAQ. Termini included, the CDR3 measures 12 amino acids. CDR3 region: CASSLAGGTDTL.

The chain joins TRBV9 to TRBJ2-3, with D unresolved. Near its end, the DNA agrees better with TRBJ1-5, so the J call may be wrong. CDR1 is SGDLS and CDR2 is YYNGEE in the germline V gene. This CDR3 has 14 residues. CDR3 in amino acids: CASSRLDGPYTQHF. The CDR3 nucleotides are TGTGCCAGCAGCAGGTTGGACGGTCCCTACACGCAGCATTTT.

The chain recombines TRBV24-1 with TRBJ2-7, with D unclear. The germline gives CDR1 KGHDR, CDR2 SFDVKD. This CDR3 is 16 amino acids long. The CDR3 DNA reads TGTGCCACCAGTGACTATAAAAGAGGAGTCGCCTACGAGCCGTTCGTC. This encodes CATSDYKRGVAYEPFV.